The 27 T cell receptor beta chains below all came from one sample that was sequenced in a study of regulatory T cells in long-lasting Graves disease. According to the study, TCR beta libraries were built with iRepertoire HTBI primers and CDR3-region Arm-PCR. TCRdb reprocessed the multiplex PCR reads with MiXCR, giving one entry per CDR3 protein. The top ten clones hold more than 15% of a sample with hundreds of thousands of distinct CDR3 sequences, around 15% of them seen once. Noted time point: newly diagnosed GD, antithyroid drugs for less than 3 months. The TCR library used RNA extracted from PBMCs. These data also formed part of another study, on T cells in Graves' hyperthyroidism and ophthalmopathy.

Sequencing was performed on peripheral blood mononuclear cells (PBMCs), taken at new diagnosis, from a patient treated with antithyroid drugs. All receptors derive from a woman aged 25-40 years with Graves disease.

This clonotype was seen repeatedly, ten times or more. The chain couples TRBV12-3 or TRBV12-4 to TRBJ1-5, with D possibly matching TRBD1 (6 bases). V lost 4 bases, J lost 1 base, and 11 bases lay in between. The CDR3 consists of 15 residues. DNA of the CDR3: TGTGCCAGCAGTTCCGCTCAGGGGAGCAATCAGCCCCAGCATTTT. Translated: CASSSAQGSNQPQHF.

The rearrangement joins TRBV19 to TRBJ2-2, with D hard to call. This CDR3 contains 14 residues. The germline V and J ends were trimmed by 4 bases and 4 bases, with 10 bases remaining between them. Germline-derived CDR1 and CDR2 are LNHDA and SQIVND (reference sequence). CDR3 residues: CASSNGVRTGELFF. The CDR3 DNA is TGTGCCAGTAGTAACGGTGTTCGCACCGGGGAGCTGTTTTTT.

This chain connects TRBV6-1 to TRBJ2-4, with D perhaps being TRBD1 or TRBD2 (5 bases each). Germline values: CDR1 MNHNS, CDR2 SASEGT. The CDR3 is made up of 15 amino acids. The V end was cut by 1 base, the J end by 9 bases, with 16 bases between. The CDR3 coding sequence is TGTGCCAGCAGTGAAGATGTCACATGGGGGAGCATTCAGTACTTC. Its translation is CASSEDVTWGSIQYF.

Many counts were recorded for this clonotype. The V call is TRBV6-1, the J call TRBJ1-1; D remains ambiguous. Germline loops: CDR1 MNHNS, CDR2 SASEGT. V was cut by 1 base and J by 1 base, with 16 bases left in between. This CDR3 region has 17 residues. The CDR3 reads CASSEGRPTFENTEAFF. The CDR3 nucleotides are TGTGCCAGCAGTGAAGGGCGCCCGACCTTCGAGAACACTGAAGCTTTCTTT.

This clonotype was observed many times. The chain joins TRBV20-1 to TRBJ2-7; no firm D call. This CDR3 contains 15 residues. Germline-derived CDR1 and CDR2 are DFQATT and SNEGSKA (reference sequence). Trimming shortened V by 3 bases and J by 0 bases, and 15 bases separated the two germline ends. This chain's CDR3 is CSASGNGESSYEQYF. In DNA form, the CDR3 reads TGCAGTGCTAGCGGTAACGGTGAGAGCTCCTACGAGCAGTACTTC.

This clonotype was seen many times. The chain carries TRBV6-1 and TRBJ1-5; D not resolved. Germline CDR1 is MNHNS and CDR2 is SASEGT. With 4 bases removed from V and 4 bases from J, the gap between germline ends came to 11 bases. The CDR3 length is 14 residues. In DNA, the CDR3 is TGTGCCAGCAGTGTTGCACCCGAAAATCAGCCCCAGCATTTT. As protein: CASSVAPENQPQHF.

V usage is TRBV7-6 and J usage is TRBJ1-5; a weak D match, TRBD1 (6 bases). V lost 1 base and J 0 bases, leaving 16 bases between the germline ends. This CDR3 is built from 18 residues. Germline V gene sequence: CDR1 SGHVS, CDR2 FNYEAQ. The CDR3 DNA sequence: TGTGCCAGCAGCTTAGACGGGGGGGCGCTCAATAGCAATCAGCCCCAGCATTTT. Its translation is CASSLDGGALNSNQPQHF.

Notes on this clonotype: A junction end diverges from the germline sequence, so it may reflect a read error. The chain carries TRBV12-3 or TRBV12-4 and TRBJ2-5, with unresolved D. CDR3 length: 12 residues. CDR3 protein: CASSLGQESQYF. As DNA, the CDR3 is TGTGCCAGCAGTTTAGGTCAAGAGAGCCAGTACTTC.

This clonotype was seen a few times. The rearrangement links TRBV19 to TRBJ1-5, with a weak D call TRBD1 (5 bases). Between the trimmed V and J ends, which lost 4 bases and 7 bases, there was a span of 14 bases. The CDR3 has 14 residues. Germline loops: CDR1 LNHDA, CDR2 SQIVND (reference sequence). CDR3: CASSNRDLEQPQHF. The CDR3 region has the DNA TGTGCCAGTAGTAACCGGGACCTGGAGCAGCCCCAGCATTTT.

This clonotype has only a few counts. The rearrangement uses TRBV28 and TRBJ2-7; D ambiguous. This CDR3 comprises 14 residues. Trimming took 3 bases from V and 0 from J, leaving 9 bases between them. Per the germline V gene, CDR1 is MDHEN and CDR2 is SYDVKM. CDR3 in amino acids: CASSFWMSSYEQYF. The DNA for the CDR3 is TGTGCCAGCAGTTTTTGGATGAGCTCCTACGAGCAGTACTTC. The entire variable domain, with the rest obtained from reference TRBV28 and TRBJ2-7, is as follows: DVKVTQSSRYLVKRTGEKVFLECVQDMDHENMFWYRQDPGLGLRLIYFSYDVKMKEKGDIPEGYSVSREKKERFSLILESASTNQTSMYLCASSFWMSSYEQYFGPGTRLTVT.

This chain uses TRBV11-2 with TRBJ2-7, with 10 positions matching TRBD1. V lost 1 base to trimming and J lost 3 bases; unmatched junction nucleotides: 3. The CDR3 length is 15 residues. The germline CDR1 and CDR2 sequences are SGHAT and FQNNGV. Here the CDR3 reads CASSLGTGGFYEQYF. The CDR3 DNA reads as TGTGCCAGCAGCTTAGGGACAGGGGGTTTCTACGAGCAGTACTTC.

This clonotype was found many times. The rearrangement links TRBV20-1 to TRBJ2-5, with a possible D match to TRBD1 (5 bases). V lost 6 bases and J lost 5, with 10 bases in between. The V gene's germline CDR1 is DFQATT and CDR2 SNEGSKA (reference sequence). CDR3 length: 11 residues. CDR3 region: CSARVWETQYF. As DNA, the CDR3 is TGCAGTGCCAGGGTATGGGAGACCCAGTACTTC.

This clonotype was observed a handful of times. The chain links TRBV28 to TRBJ1-5; tentative D call: TRBD1 (5 bases). This CDR3 has 12 residues. Germline CDR1 MDHEN, CDR2 SYDVKM. V was trimmed by 8 bases and J by 8 bases, leaving 13 bases between them. CDR3 sequence (DNA): TGTGCCAGCGGGTGGGACCTGGAGCCCCAGCATTTT. It translates to CASGWDLEPQHF.

This clonotype was seen repeatedly, ten times or more. This rearrangement joins TRBV7-2 to TRBJ1-6, with D perhaps TRBD1 (5 bases). Looked up from germline, CDR1 is SGHTA and CDR2 is FQGNSA. This CDR3 is 14 amino acids long. The V and J ends lost 3 bases and 7 bases respectively, with 10 bases between them. The CDR3: CASSLTAQNSPLHF. The CDR3 DNA reads TGTGCCAGCAGCTTGACAGCGCAAAATTCACCCCTCCACTTT. Full variable domain (outside the CDR3, taken from reference TRBV7-2 and TRBJ1-6): GAGVSQSPSNKVTEKGKDVELRCDPISGHTALYWYRQSLGQGLEFLIYFQGNSAPDKSGLPSDRFSAERTGGSVSTLTIQRTQQEDSAVYLCASSLTAQNSPLHFGNGTRLTVT.

This clonotype was counted only a few times. This chain joins TRBV20-1 and TRBJ2-7; D unclear. Germline V CDR1 and CDR2: DFQATT, SNEGSKA (reference sequence). Trimming took off 1 base at V and 5 bases at J, with 12 bases between the two ends. The CDR3 is 13 amino acids. CDR3 coding DNA: TGCAGTGCTAGAGGATCATTCAGGAACGAGCAGTACTTC. Protein product: CSARGSFRNEQYF.

In its sample, this clonotype was seen many times. A read error may produce the germline difference seen at one junction end. V gene TRBV28 combines with J gene TRBJ2-1, with D possibly being TRBD1 or TRBD2 (5 bases each). This CDR3 has 14 amino acids. Per the germline V gene, CDR1 is MDHEN and CDR2 is SYDVKM. CDR3 amino acids: CASSSNAGSELGTF. In DNA form, the CDR3 reads TGTGCCAGCAGTTCCAATGCAGGGTCCGAATTAGGGACCTTC.

About this clonotype itself: Being one base from a much bigger clone, this may be a read error. The CDR3 ends on some other residue instead of the conserved phenylalanine or tryptophan, so this is likely a read error. The chain uses TRBV7-2 and TRBJ1-1; possible D gene TRBD1, 5 bases. Germline loops: CDR1 SGHTA, CDR2 FQGNSA. Trimming pared 7 bases from V and 4 bases from J, leaving 22 bases between. This CDR3 region has 16 residues. CDR3 DNA: TGTGCCAGCACCCCGGGGGAGGGACGGATTGGCACTGAAGCTTTCGTT. It encodes CASTPGEGRIGTEAFV.

This clonotype has only a few counts. An end of the junction does not agree with germline; a read error may underlie this. The gene calls are TRBV7-3 and TRBJ2-5; D gene uncertain. The CDR3 has 11 amino acids. Germline V gene sequence: CDR1 SGHTA, CDR2 FQGTGA. In DNA form, the CDR3 reads TGTGCCGGCAGCTTGCAAGAGACCCAGTACTTC. Its translation is CAGSLQETQYF.

The table lists this clonotype with many counts. The chain recombines TRBV10-3 with TRBJ1-1; D is undetermined. The CDR3 is 12 amino acids. Germline V gene lookup returns CDR1 ENHRY and CDR2 SYGVKD. V lost 5 bases, J lost 4 bases, and 8 bases lay in between. The CDR3 reads CAISFEGTEAFF. The CDR3 DNA reads TGTGCCATCAGTTTCGAGGGCACTGAAGCTTTCTTT.

This clonotype was observed a few times. The J gene is TRBJ2-7, the V gene TRBV30, with 10 nucleotides matching TRBD1. V lost 2 bases and J lost 4; bases outside the gene matches: 8. This CDR3 region has 15 residues. Germline CDR1 reads GTSNPN; CDR2 reads SVGIG (reference sequence). CDR3 DNA: TGTGCCTGGAGTTCCGGGACAGGGGCGTCTTACGAGCAGTACTTC. It translates to CAWSSGTGASYEQYF.

The chain carries TRBV5-1 and TRBJ2-5; D is undetermined. The CDR3 is made up of 17 amino acids. Between the trimmed V and J ends, which lost 0 bases and 3 bases, there was a span of 18 bases. Germline V lookup: CDR1 SGHRS, CDR2 YFSETQ. The chain's CDR3 is CASSLASTTPWEETQYF. CDR3 sequence (DNA): TGCGCCAGCAGCTTGGCCTCTACTACGCCTTGGGAAGAGACCCAGTACTTC.

This chain uses TRBV2 with TRBJ2-7, with 8 bases that match TRBD2. After removal of 8 bases from V and 5 bases from J, the junction contained 11 bases not matched to a gene. In germline, CDR1 is SNHLY, CDR2 FYNNEI. The CDR3 has 14 residues. As DNA, the CDR3 is TGTGCCAGCCGGAGGCGGGGGGCCTTGAACGAGCAGTACTTC. It translates to CASRRRGALNEQYF.

This chain connects TRBV7-9 to TRBJ1-5, with D hard to call. Germline loops: CDR1 SEHNR, CDR2 FQNEAQ (reference sequence). This CDR3 is 16 amino acids long. Trimming removed 1 base from V and 0 bases from J, with 10 bases in between. CDR3 DNA: TGTGCCAGCAGCTTAGGAGGACCGTATAGCAATCAGCCCCAGCATTTT. Encoded protein: CASSLGGPYSNQPQHF.

The chain is built from TRBV3-1 and TRBJ1-6, with D possibly being TRBD1 (6 bases). This CDR3 spans 15 amino acids. In germline, CDR1 is LGHDT, CDR2 YNNKEL (reference sequence). Trimming shortened V by 1 base and J by 7 bases, and 11 bases separated the two germline ends. DNA of the CDR3: TGTGCCAGCAGCCAAGGGACAGTCTTAAATTCACCCCTCCACTTT. Amino acid sequence: CASSQGTVLNSPLHF.

A word on this clonotype: This may stem from a read error, because a much larger clone lies one nucleotide away. The chain links TRBV2 to TRBJ2-5; no reliable D call. This CDR3 contains 15 residues. Germline values: CDR1 SNHLY, CDR2 FYNNEI. The CDR3 loop reads CASSELGGAKEIQYF. DNA for the CDR3: TGTGCCAGCAGTGAATTGGGTGGCGCAAAAGAGATCCAGTACTTC. Full variable domain (remainder filled in from reference TRBV2 and TRBJ2-5): EPEVTQTPSHQVTQMGQEVILRCVPISNHLYFYWYRQILGQKVEFLVSFYNNEISEKSEIFDDQFSVERPDGSNFTLKIRSTKLEDSAMYFCASSELGGAKEIQYFGPGTRLLVL.

This clonotype was seen at least ten times. This chain links TRBV18 with TRBJ2-5, with TRBD1 matching over 8 bases. Germline V gives CDR1 KGHSH, CDR2 LQKENI. This CDR3 region has 14 residues. V shed 5 bases, J shed 4 bases, and the junction held 6 bases outside the gene matches. The CDR3 sequence is CASSSTGGGETQYF. CDR3 sequence (DNA): TGTGCCAGCTCATCAACAGGGGGAGGAGAGACCCAGTACTTC.

This clonotype was found many times. The V call is TRBV7-2, the J call TRBJ2-5; TRBD2 aligns across 8 bases. V lost 0 bases, J lost 2 bases, and 5 bases stayed unmatched. There are 16 residues in the CDR3. CDR1 and CDR2 (germline): SGHTA, FQGNSA. This CDR3 is CASSLAKLAVQETQYF. In DNA form, the CDR3 reads TGTGCCAGCAGCTTAGCGAAACTAGCGGTTCAAGAGACCCAGTACTTC. Full variable domain (missing parts from reference TRBV7-2 and TRBJ2-5): GAGVSQSPSNKVTEKGKDVELRCDPISGHTALYWYRQSLGQGLEFLIYFQGNSAPDKSGLPSDRFSAERTGGSVSTLTIQRTQQEDSAVYLCASSLAKLAVQETQYFGPGTRLLVL.